These 21 T cell receptor beta chains originate from one sample sequenced in a study of identical twins. TCRdb analysed the 5' RACE reads with MiXCR anew, one entry per CDR3 protein. The repertoire holds 640,000 or so distinct CDR3 sequences, with around 6% as singletons. The sample taken for sequencing was naive T cells sorted from blood. These receptors were collected from a man aged 18 to 29 in good health.

This clonotype was observed at least ten times. This chain links TRBV15 with TRBJ1-1, with a possible D match to TRBD1 (6 bases). The germline V gene has CDR1 LNHNV and CDR2 YYDKDF (reference sequence). With 5 bases removed from V and 3 bases from J, the gap between germline ends came to 16 bases. This CDR3 comprises 15 residues. The CDR3 DNA sequence: TGTGCCACCAGCGTACACAGGGTGGGAGACACTGAAGCTTTCTTT. It translates to CATSVHRVGDTEAFF. Full variable domain (rest looked up from reference TRBV15 and TRBJ1-1): DAMVIQNPRYQVTQFGKPVTLSCSQTLNHNVMYWYQQKSSQAPKLLFHYYDKDFNNEADTPDNFQSRRPNTSFCFLDIRSPGLGDTAMYLCATSVHRVGDTEAFFGQGTRLTVV.

This clonotype was picked up many times. The CDR3 sequence: CASRGQASYNSPLHF. In DNA, the CDR3 is TGTGCCAGCAGGGGACAGGCCTCATATAATTCACCCCTCCACTTT. J is TRBJ1-6 and V is TRBV27, with TRBD1 matching 8 bases. V dropped 6 bases and J dropped 4; count of bases not matched to a gene: 5. Germline values: CDR1 MNHEY, CDR2 SMNVEV (reference sequence). This CDR3 has 15 residues.

This clonotype was observed a handful of times. The chain couples TRBV7-8 to TRBJ2-1; TRBD2 might be the D (6 bases). The CDR3 contains 16 residues. CDR1 and CDR2 from the germline V gene are SGHVS and FQNEAQ. V lost 2 bases to trimming and J lost 0 bases, with 11 bases between them. The CDR3 spells CASSLTSRNSYNEQFF. The CDR3 DNA reads as TGTGCCAGCAGCTTAACTAGCCGGAACTCCTACAATGAGCAGTTCTTC.

In DNA form, the CDR3 reads TGTGCCAGCAGTTGGGGACTAGCGGGGAACAATGAGCAGTTCTTC. Translation gives CASSWGLAGNNEQFF. The V call is TRBV27, the J call TRBJ2-1; 13 bases are a match to TRBD2. The germline gives CDR1 MNHEY, CDR2 SMNVEV (reference sequence). J lost 5 bases, V lost 4 bases, and 2 bases had no gene match. The CDR3 sequence is 15 residues long.

This clonotype came up a few times. The genes are TRBV27 and TRBJ2-3; D remains unclear. The V gene lost 8 bases and the J gene lost 0 bases, with 9 bases spanning the gap. Germline CDR1 MNHEY, CDR2 SMNVEV (reference sequence). This CDR3 is built from 13 residues. The CDR3 region is CASLALSTDTQYF. CDR3 nucleotides: TGTGCCAGCCTGGCGCTGAGCACAGATACGCAGTATTTT.

The CDR3 DNA sequence: TGCGCCAGCAGCACCGGGACAGGGGGTGGGGGCACTGAAGCTTTCTTT. This translates into CASSTGTGGGGTEAFF. This chain links TRBV5-1 with TRBJ1-1; TRBD1 matches at 11 bases. The CDR3 loop spans 16 amino acids. Germline CDR1 SGHRS, CDR2 YFSETQ. Trimming cost V 4 bases and J 4 bases; bases outside gene matches: 9.

The chain joins TRBV5-6 to TRBJ2-1; 8 bases are a match to TRBD1. V lost 0 bases, J lost 15 bases, and 5 bases stayed unmatched. Germline CDR1 is SGHDT and CDR2 is YYEEEE. CDR3 length equals 12 residues. The CDR3 reads CASSLGDRMAFF. CDR3 coding DNA: TGTGCCAGCAGCTTGGGGGACAGGATGGCGTTCTTC.

The chain is built from TRBV15 and TRBJ2-5; no clear D gene. The length of the CDR3 is 14 residues. Deletions cut 4 bases from V and 4 bases from J, with 13 bases between. Germline CDR1 LNHNV, CDR2 YYDKDF (reference sequence). CDR3 sequence reads: CATSTPKPGETQYF. The CDR3 coding sequence is TGTGCCACCAGCACTCCTAAACCCGGAGAGACCCAGTACTTC.

This clonotype has a count of ten or more. This chain uses TRBV20-1 with TRBJ2-7; D could derive from TRBD1 or TRBD2 (5 bases each). CDR1 and CDR2 (germline): DFQATT, SNEGSKA (reference sequence). The CDR3 has 13 amino acids. V gave up 4 bases and J gave up 6 bases, with 16 bases separating them. CDR3 nucleotides: TGCAGTGCTACACTAGGGGCGGTTCTCGAGCAGTACTTC. Translated, it gives CSATLGAVLEQYF.

This chain connects TRBV9 to TRBJ2-1, with D hard to call. Trimming shortened V by 0 bases and J by 0 bases, and 4 bases separated the two germline ends. Germline CDR1 reads SGDLS; CDR2 reads YYNGEE. CDR3 length: 14 residues. The CDR3 nucleotides read TGTGCCAGCAGCGTAGGCATCTCCTACAATGAGCAGTTCTTC. Its translation is CASSVGISYNEQFF.

The sample holds many counts of this clonotype. The J gene is TRBJ1-2, the V gene TRBV5-1; the match to TRBD1 covers 11 bases. Unmatched junction bases numbered 8, after V lost 4 bases and J lost 6 bases. CDR1 SGHRS and CDR2 YFSETQ come from the germline V gene. This CDR3 comprises 15 residues. The CDR3 reads CASSLRTGGIDGYTF. CDR3 coding DNA: TGCGCCAGCAGCCTACGGACAGGGGGCATTGATGGCTACACCTTC.

This clonotype appeared many times. The rearrangement uses TRBV12-3 or TRBV12-4 and TRBJ1-1; D gene unclear. The CDR3 loop spans 13 amino acids. The V end was cut by 2 bases, the J end by 1 base, with 5 bases between. The CDR3 nucleotides are TGTGCCAGCAGTTTATCCGAGAACACTGAAGCTTTCTTT. Protein product: CASSLSENTEAFF.

The chain joins TRBV6-5 to TRBJ2-1; D tentatively fits TRBD1 or TRBD2 (6 bases each). The CDR3 runs to 16 residues. Germline V CDR1 and CDR2: MNHEY, SVGAGI. The V gene lost 2 bases and the J gene lost 8 bases, with 19 bases spanning the gap. In nucleotides, the CDR3 is TGTGCCAGCAGTTACACTTTCAAGCGGAGGGGGGATGAGCAGTTCTTC. This sequence encodes CASSYTFKRRGDEQFF.

This clonotype was picked up many times. The rearrangement links TRBV15 to TRBJ2-3; 9 bases align to TRBD1. This CDR3 comprises 14 residues. V trimming: 5 bases; J trimming: 5 bases; junction bases outside the gene matches: 5. The V gene's germline CDR1 is LNHNV and CDR2 YYDKDF (reference sequence). CDR3 in DNA: TGTGCCACCAGCGGATACAGGGGGCAAGATACGCAGTATTTT. The encoded protein is CATSGYRGQDTQYF.

Many counts were recorded for this clonotype. The gene calls are TRBV6-4 and TRBJ2-1, with TRBD2 matching over 16 bases. V was clipped by 5 bases and J by 12 bases; unmatched bases: 4. This CDR3 region has 14 residues. Germline CDR1 reads MRHNA; CDR2 reads SNTAGT. In nucleotides, the CDR3 is TGTGCCAGCAGTCCCGGGACTAGCGGGAGGGGGCAGTTCTTC. This sequence encodes CASSPGTSGRGQFF.

This chain joins TRBV12-5 and TRBJ1-5; no reliable D call. Germline-derived CDR1 and CDR2 are LGHNT and FRNRAP. The CDR3 contains 16 residues. The V end was cut by 6 bases, the J end by 4 bases, with 19 bases between. CDR3 amino acids: CASGVLTASSNQPQHF. Written as DNA, the CDR3 is TGTGCTAGTGGCGTTCTCACAGCAAGTTCGAATCAGCCCCAGCATTTT.

This clonotype was recorded many times. The chain combines TRBV21-1 with TRBJ2-7; TRBD2 is the table's D call and was not checked against the DNA. TRBV21-1 corresponds to a pseudogene. This CDR3 has 15 amino acids. This CDR3 is CASGYSGRGDYEQYV. CDR3 sequence (DNA): TGTGCCAGCGGATATAGCGGGAGGGGCGACTACGAGCAGTACGTC.

This clonotype has more than one count but fewer than ten. The chain employs TRBV19 and TRBJ1-5, with no clear D. There are 14 residues in the CDR3. The germline V and J ends were trimmed by 3 bases and 0 bases, with 6 bases remaining between them. Germline V gene sequence: CDR1 LNHDA, CDR2 SQIVND (reference sequence). The CDR3 reads CASSMTASNQPQHF. The CDR3 coding sequence is TGTGCCAGTAGTATGACGGCTAGCAATCAGCCCCAGCATTTT. The full variable domain, completed using reference TRBV19 and TRBJ1-5, is DGGITQSPKYLFRKEGQNVTLSCEQNLNHDAMYWYRQDPGQGLRLIYYSQIVNDFQKGDIAEGYSVSREKKESFPLTVTSAQKNPTAFYLCASSMTASNQPQHFGDGTRLSIL.

This clonotype appeared many times. The chain couples TRBV4-1 to TRBJ2-1; D unresolved. The CDR3 covers 12 residues. Trimming left V 3 bases short and J 9 bases short, with 9 bases between. CDR1 is MGHRA, CDR2 YSYEKL, per germline. CDR3 sequence: CASSHVRSEQFF. In DNA form, the CDR3 reads TGCGCCAGCAGCCATGTTAGGAGTGAGCAGTTCTTC.

This clonotype was found a few times. This chain links TRBV7-9 with TRBJ1-1; 7 positions agree with TRBD1. The CDR3 runs 15 residues. Per the germline V gene, CDR1 is SEHNR and CDR2 is FQNEAQ (reference sequence). J was trimmed by 8 bases and V by 0 bases; bases with no gene match: 9. The CDR3 nucleotides are TGTGCCAGCAGCTTAGCCGGGACAGAATATTCCGAAGCTTTCTTT. As protein: CASSLAGTEYSEAFF.

This clonotype was seen a few times. V and J are TRBV5-6 and TRBJ1-5; no clear D gene. Germline CDR1 reads SGHDT; CDR2 reads YYEEEE. V shed 3 bases and J shed 3 bases, with 10 bases lying between them. This CDR3 region has 14 residues. The CDR3 DNA follows: TGTGCCAGCAGCTCCGTACAGCTCAATCAGCCCCAGCATTTT. As protein: CASSSVQLNQPQHF.